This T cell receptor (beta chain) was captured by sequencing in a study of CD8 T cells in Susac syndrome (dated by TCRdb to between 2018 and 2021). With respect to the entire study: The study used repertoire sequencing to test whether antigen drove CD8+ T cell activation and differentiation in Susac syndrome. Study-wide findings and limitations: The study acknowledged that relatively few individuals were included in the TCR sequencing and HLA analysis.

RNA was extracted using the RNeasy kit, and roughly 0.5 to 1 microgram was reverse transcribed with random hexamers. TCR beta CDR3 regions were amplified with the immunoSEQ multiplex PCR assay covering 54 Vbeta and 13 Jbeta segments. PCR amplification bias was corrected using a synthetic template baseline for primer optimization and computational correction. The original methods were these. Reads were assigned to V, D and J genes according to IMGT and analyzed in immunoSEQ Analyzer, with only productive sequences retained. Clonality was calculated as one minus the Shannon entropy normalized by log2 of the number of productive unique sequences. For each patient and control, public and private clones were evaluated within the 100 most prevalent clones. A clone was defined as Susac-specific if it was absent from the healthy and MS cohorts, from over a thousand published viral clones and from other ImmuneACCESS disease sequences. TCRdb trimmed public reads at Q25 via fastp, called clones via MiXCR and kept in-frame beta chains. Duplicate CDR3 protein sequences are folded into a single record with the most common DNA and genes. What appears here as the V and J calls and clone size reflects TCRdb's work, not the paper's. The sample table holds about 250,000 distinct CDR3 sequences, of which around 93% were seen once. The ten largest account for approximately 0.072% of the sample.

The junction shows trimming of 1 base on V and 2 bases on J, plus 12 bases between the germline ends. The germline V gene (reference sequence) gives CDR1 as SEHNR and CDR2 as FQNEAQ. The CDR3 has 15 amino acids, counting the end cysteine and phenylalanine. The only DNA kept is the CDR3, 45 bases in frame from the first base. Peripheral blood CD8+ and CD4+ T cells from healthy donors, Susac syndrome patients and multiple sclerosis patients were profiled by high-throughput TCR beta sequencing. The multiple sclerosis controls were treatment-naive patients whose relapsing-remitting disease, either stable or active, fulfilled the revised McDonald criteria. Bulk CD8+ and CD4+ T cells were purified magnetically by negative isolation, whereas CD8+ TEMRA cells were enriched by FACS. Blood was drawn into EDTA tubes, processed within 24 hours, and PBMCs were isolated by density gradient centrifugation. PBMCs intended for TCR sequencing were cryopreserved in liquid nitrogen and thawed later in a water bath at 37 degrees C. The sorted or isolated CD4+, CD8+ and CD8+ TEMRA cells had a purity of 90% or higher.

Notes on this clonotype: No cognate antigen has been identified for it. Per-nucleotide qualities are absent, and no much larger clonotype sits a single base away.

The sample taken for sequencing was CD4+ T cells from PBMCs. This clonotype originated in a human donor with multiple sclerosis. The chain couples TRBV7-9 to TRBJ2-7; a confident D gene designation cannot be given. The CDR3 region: CASSLVAGFPYEQYF. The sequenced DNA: TGTGCCAGCAGCTTAGTGGCCGGATTCCCCTACGAGCAGTACTTC.